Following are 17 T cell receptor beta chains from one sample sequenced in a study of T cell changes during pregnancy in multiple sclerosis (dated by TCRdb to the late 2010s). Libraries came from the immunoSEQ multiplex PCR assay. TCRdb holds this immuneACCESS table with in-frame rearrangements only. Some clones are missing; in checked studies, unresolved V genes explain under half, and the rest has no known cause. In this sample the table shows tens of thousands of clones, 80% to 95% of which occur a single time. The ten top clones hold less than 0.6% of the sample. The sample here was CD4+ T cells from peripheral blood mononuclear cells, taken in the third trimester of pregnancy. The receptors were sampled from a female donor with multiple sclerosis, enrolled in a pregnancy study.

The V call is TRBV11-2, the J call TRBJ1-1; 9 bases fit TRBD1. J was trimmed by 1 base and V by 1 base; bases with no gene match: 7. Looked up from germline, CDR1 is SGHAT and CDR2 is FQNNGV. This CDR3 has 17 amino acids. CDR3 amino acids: CASSLGTGGFGNTEAFF. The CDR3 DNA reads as TGTGCCAGCAGCTTAGGCACAGGGGGCTTCGGGAACACTGAAGCTTTCTTT.

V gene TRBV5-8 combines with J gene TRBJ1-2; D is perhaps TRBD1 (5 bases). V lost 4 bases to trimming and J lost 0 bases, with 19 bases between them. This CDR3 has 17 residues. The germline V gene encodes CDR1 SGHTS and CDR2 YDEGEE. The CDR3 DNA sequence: TGTGCCAGCAGCCGTGTCGGGGAGGGGCTCCCTAACTATGGCTACACCTTC. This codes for CASSRVGEGLPNYGYTF.

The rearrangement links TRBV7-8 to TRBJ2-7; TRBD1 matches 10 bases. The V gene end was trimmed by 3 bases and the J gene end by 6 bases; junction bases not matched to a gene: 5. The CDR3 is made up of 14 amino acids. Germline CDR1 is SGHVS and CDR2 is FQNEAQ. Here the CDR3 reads CASSFRTGGGEQYF. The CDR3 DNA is TGTGCCAGCAGCTTCCGGACAGGGGGAGGCGAGCAGTACTTC.

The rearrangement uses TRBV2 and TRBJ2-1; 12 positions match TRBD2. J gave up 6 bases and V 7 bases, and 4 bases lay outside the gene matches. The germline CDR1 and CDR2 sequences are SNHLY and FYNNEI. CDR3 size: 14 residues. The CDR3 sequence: CASTRLAGANEQFF. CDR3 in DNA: TGTGCCAGCACCAGACTAGCGGGGGCCAATGAGCAGTTCTTC.

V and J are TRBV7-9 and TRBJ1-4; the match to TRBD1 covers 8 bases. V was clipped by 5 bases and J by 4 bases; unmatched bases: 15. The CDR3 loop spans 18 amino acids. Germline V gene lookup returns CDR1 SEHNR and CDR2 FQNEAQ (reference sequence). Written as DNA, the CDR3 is TGTGCCAGCAGCCGAGGACAGGGCCGGCCGAGTAATAATGAAAAACTGTTTTTT. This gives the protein CASSRGQGRPSNNEKLFF. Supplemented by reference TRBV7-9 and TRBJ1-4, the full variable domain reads DTGVSQNPRHKITKRGQNVTFRCDPISEHNRLYWYRQTLGQGPEFLTYFQNEAQLEKSRLLSDRFSAERPKGSFSTLEIQRTEQGDSAMYLCASSRGQGRPSNNEKLFFGSGTQLSVL.

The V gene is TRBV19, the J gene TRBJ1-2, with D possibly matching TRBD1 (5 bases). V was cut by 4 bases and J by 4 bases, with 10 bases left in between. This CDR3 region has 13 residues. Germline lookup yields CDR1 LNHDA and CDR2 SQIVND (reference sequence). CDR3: CASSRRDGYGYTF. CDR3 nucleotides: TGTGCCAGTAGTAGGAGGGACGGCTATGGCTACACCTTC.

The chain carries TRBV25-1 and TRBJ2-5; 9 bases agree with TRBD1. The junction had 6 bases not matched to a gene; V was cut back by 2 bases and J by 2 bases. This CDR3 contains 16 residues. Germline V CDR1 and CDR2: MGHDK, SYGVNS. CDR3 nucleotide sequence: TGTGCCAGCAGTGAACCTTTAGGGACAGGGCAAGAGACCCAGTACTTC. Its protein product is CASSEPLGTGQETQYF.

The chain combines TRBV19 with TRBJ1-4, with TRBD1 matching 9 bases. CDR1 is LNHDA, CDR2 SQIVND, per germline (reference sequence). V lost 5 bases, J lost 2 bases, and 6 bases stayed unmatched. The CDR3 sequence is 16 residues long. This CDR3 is CASSAGQGATNEKLFF. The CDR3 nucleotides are TGTGCCAGTAGTGCGGGACAGGGAGCCACTAATGAAAAACTGTTTTTT.

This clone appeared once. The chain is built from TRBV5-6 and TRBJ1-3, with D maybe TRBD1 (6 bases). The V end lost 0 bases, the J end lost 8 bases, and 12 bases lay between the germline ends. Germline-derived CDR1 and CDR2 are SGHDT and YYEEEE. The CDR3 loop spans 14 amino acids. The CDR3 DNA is TGTGCCAGCAGCTTGGGCGGGGGCGGCTACACCATATATTTT. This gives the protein CASSLGGGGYTIYF.

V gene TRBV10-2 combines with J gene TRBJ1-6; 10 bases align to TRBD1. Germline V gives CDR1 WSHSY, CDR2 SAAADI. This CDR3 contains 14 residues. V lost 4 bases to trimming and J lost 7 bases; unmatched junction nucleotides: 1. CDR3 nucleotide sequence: TGCGCCAGCAGTGGGGGACAGGGGAATTCACCCCTCCACTTT. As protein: CASSGGQGNSPLHF.

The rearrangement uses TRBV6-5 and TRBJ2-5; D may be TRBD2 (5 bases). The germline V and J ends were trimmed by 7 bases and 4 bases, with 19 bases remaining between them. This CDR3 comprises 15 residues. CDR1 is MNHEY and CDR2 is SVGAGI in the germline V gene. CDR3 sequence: CASNNGELARETQYF. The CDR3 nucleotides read TGTGCCAGCAACAACGGGGAGCTTGCAAGAGAGACCCAGTACTTC.

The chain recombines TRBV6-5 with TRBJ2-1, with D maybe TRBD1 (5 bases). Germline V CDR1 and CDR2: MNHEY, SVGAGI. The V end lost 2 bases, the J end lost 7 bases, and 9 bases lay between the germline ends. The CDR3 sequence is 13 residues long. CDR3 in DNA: TGTGCCAGCAGTTACGACAGATGGAATGAGCAGTTCTTC. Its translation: CASSYDRWNEQFF.

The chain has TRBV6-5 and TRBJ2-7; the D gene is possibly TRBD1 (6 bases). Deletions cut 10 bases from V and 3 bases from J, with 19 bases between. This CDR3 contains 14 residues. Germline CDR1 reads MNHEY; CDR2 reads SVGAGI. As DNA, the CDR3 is TGTGCCACCAAACCTCAGGGGAATATCTACGAGCAGTACTTC. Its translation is CATKPQGNIYEQYF.

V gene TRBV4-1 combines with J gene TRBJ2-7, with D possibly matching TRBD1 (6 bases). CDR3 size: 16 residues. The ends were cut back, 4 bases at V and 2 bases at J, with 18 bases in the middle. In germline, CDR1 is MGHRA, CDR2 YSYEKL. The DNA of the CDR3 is TGCGCCAGCAGCCCCAACCGGGACATAGGAACCTACGAGCAGTACTTC. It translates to CASSPNRDIGTYEQYF.

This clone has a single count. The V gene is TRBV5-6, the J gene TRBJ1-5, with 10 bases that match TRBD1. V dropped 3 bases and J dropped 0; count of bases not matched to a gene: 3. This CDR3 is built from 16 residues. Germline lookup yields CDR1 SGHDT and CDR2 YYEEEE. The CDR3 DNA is TGTGCCAGCAGCTCGGACAGGGGGGATAGCAATCAGCCCCAGCATTTT. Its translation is CASSSDRGDSNQPQHF. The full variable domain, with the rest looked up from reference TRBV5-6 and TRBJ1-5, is DAGVTQSPTHLIKTRGQQVTLRCSPKSGHDTVSWYQQALGQGPQFIFQYYEEEERQRGNFPDRFSGHQFPNYSSELNVNALLLGDSALYLCASSSDRGDSNQPQHFGDGTRLSIL.

The CDR3 nucleotides are TGTGCCAGCAGTGACGGACAGAAGTCAACTAATGAAAAACTGTTTTTT. Translated, it gives CASSDGQKSTNEKLFF. J is TRBJ1-4 and V is TRBV27; tentatively, D is TRBD1 (6 bases). The CDR3 runs 16 residues. Germline V gene lookup returns CDR1 MNHEY and CDR2 SMNVEV (reference sequence). V was shortened by 5 bases and J by 0 bases, with 13 bases between the two germline ends.

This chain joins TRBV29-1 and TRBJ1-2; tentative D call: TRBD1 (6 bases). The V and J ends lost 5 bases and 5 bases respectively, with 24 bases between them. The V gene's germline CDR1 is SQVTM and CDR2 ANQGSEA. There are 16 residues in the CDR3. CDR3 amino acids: CSVRTRGRTIGYGYTF. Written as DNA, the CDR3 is TGCAGCGTTAGAACGCGGGGGCGTACAATCGGGTATGGCTACACCTTC.